This is a list of T cell receptor beta chains from one sample in a study of blood T cell repertoires in COVID-19. TCRdb keeps only in-frame clones here, not all; method: immunoSEQ multiplex PCR. The profile shows over 95,000 clones, roughly 84% of them singletons. Sequenced: peripheral blood. Source of these receptors: a woman aged 55 to 70 with acute or convalescent COVID-19. The CDR3 runs from the conserved cysteine through the conserved F or W. The D gene is left open where the match is weak. Size is stated for part of the rows, as once, few or many counts, or as a class when the clone is expanded.

TRBJ2-1 TRBV7-9 NA TRBD1 TGTGCCAGCAGTTTCGGACAGGGGGCATACAATGAGCAGTTCTTC CASSFGQGAYNEQFF
TRBJ2-5 TRBV6-5 NA NA TGTGCCAGCAGTTACTCGGACTTCCAAGAGACCCAGTACTTC CASSYSDFQETQYF
TRBJ2-2 TRBV4-3 NA NA TGCGCCAGCAGCCAAGCTCCCTCTAGTCCTCGGGAGCTGTTTTTT CASSQAPSSPRELFF
TRBJ2-5 TRBV6-6 NA TRBD1 TGTGCCAGCAGTTACGCGGGACAGGGGGCAGGGGAGACCCAGTACTTC CASSYAGQGAGETQYF
TRBJ2-3 TRBV5-5 NA NA TGTGCCAGCAGCTTGGGTTCGGGGACAGATACGCAGTATTTT CASSLGSGTDTQYF
TRBJ1-1 TRBV10-3 NA TRBD1 TGTGCCATCAGAACAGGGGGTAGCACTGAAGCTTTCTTT CAIRTGGSTEAFF
TRBJ2-5 TRBV6-5 NA TRBD2 TGTGCCAGCAGCAGCGGGGGGGCGCTGGAGACCCAGTACTTC CASSSGGALETQYF
TRBJ1-2 TRBV6-2/TRBV6-3 once NA TGTGCCAGCAGTCGCGGAGCCGCTCTCGCTGGCTACACCTTC CASSRGAALAGYTF
TRBJ2-3 TRBV7-9 once NA TGTGCCAGCAGCTTATCCAGAGATACGCAGTATTTT CASSLSRDTQYF
TRBJ1-5 TRBV5-5 NA TRBD1 TGTGCCAGCAGCTTGTCCAGGGGGCTCAATCAGCCCCAGCATTTT CASSLSRGLNQPQHF
TRBJ2-5 TRBV5-4 NA TRBD2 TGTGCCAGCAGCTATAAACCTAGCGGGGGATACCAAGAGACCCAGTACTTC CASSYKPSGGYQETQYF
TRBJ2-1 TRBV7-2 NA TRBD2 TGTGCCAGCAGCGGACCGGCGGGGGTTGGAGAGCAGTTCTTC CASSGPAGVGEQFF
TRBJ1-1 TRBV4-2 NA TRBD1 TGTGCCAGCAGCCAAGATTTAGGACAGGGGAGGGGCGGCGGGCCTGAAGCTTTCTTT CASSQDLGQGRGGGPEAFF
TRBJ1-2 TRBV6-1 NA NA TGTGCCAGCAGTGAACTCAGCGGGTTAGGGGGCTACACCTTC CASSELSGLGGYTF
TRBJ1-1 TRBV30 once NA TGTGCCGGATCCAGGGACTACAACACTGAAGCTTTCTTT CAGSRDYNTEAFF
TRBJ1-3 TRBV2 NA NA TGTGCCAGCATCGTCGGAAACACCATATATTTT CASIVGNTIYF
TRBJ2-2 TRBV5-1 NA NA TGCGCCAGCAGCTTTATAGGGGTTGGGGAGCTGTTTTTT CASSFIGVGELFF
TRBJ2-2 TRBV5-1 NA TRBD1 TGCGCCAGCAGCTTAGAAGGGGGCGCGAACACCGGGGAGCTGTTTTTT CASSLEGGANTGELFF
TRBJ1-3 TRBV18 NA NA TGTGCCAGCTCACCACAGGATGGAGGTGGAAACACCATATATTTT CASSPQDGGGNTIYF
TRBJ1-5 TRBV5-1 NA NA TGCGCCAGCAGCTTGGGGACTTCGGGGCAGCCCCAGCATTTT CASSLGTSGQPQHF
TRBJ2-5 TRBV21-1 NA NA TGTGCCAGTTCCGGGACAGGGGACGGAGGGAAGACCCAGTACTTC CASSGTGDGGKTQYF
TRBJ1-5 TRBV5-1 NA NA TGCGCCAGCAGCCCCGGTGGGGGGAATCAGCCCCAGCATTTT CASSPGGGNQPQHF
TRBJ1-2 TRBV10-3 NA NA TGTGCCGGCCGGGAGGTAGGAGGCTATGGCTACACCTTC CAGREVGGYGYTF
TRBJ1-2 TRBV5-4 few NA TGTGCCAGCAGCAGCGACGGCCTCGGCTACACCTTC CASSSDGLGYTF
TRBJ1-6 TRBV7-6 NA NA TGTGCCAGCAGCTTAGTAGCAGGGGAGATTTATTCACCCCTCCACTTT CASSLVAGEIYSPLHF
TRBJ2-3 TRBV29-1 NA NA TGCAGCGGGGGGGGGCCCCCAGATACGCAGTATTTT CSGGGPPDTQYF
TRBJ1-1 TRBV10-2 NA NA TGCGCCAGCAGGGACTGGGGTATCATGAACACTGAAGCTTTCTTT CASRDWGIMNTEAFF
TRBJ2-1 TRBV7-2 NA TRBD2 TGTGCCAGCAGCTTAGCACGGACTAGCGGGAGTAATAAGCAGTTCTTC CASSLARTSGSNKQFF
TRBJ1-4 TRBV5-1 NA TRBD1 TGCGCCAGCAGCTTCAGACAGGGTAAAGAAAAACTGTTTTTT CASSFRQGKEKLFF
TRBJ1-6 TRBV19 NA TRBD1 TGTGCCAGTAGTATATCGATGGGGGGACAGGGGTATTCACCCCTCCACTTT CASSISMGGQGYSPLHF
TRBJ2-7 TRBV29-1 NA TRBD1 TGCAGCGTCGGGGACAGGATGAACGAGCAGTACTTC CSVGDRMNEQYF
TRBJ1-4 TRBV4-1 NA TRBD1 TGCGCCAGCAGCCACGGGACAGGAGGAGGAAAACTGTTTTTT CASSHGTGGGKLFF
TRBJ1-3 TRBV11-2 NA TRBD1 TGTGCCAGCAGCCTCCACAGGGGGCCTGGAAACACCATATATTTT CASSLHRGPGNTIYF
TRBJ2-7 TRBV11-3 NA TRBD2 TGTGCCAGCAGCCTTACTAGCGGGGCCGTCTACGAGCAGTACTTC CASSLTSGAVYEQYF
TRBJ2-2 TRBV28 NA TRBD2 TGTGCCACCAGCGGGGGGGACACCGGGGAGCTGTTTTTT CATSGGDTGELFF
TRBJ2-5 TRBV20-1 NA NA TGCAGTGCGGGACTGCAAGAGACCCAGTACTTC CSAGLQETQYF
TRBJ1-2 TRBV6-5 NA NA TGTGCCAGCAACCCGACAGGAGTTGGCTATGGCTACACCTTC CASNPTGVGYGYTF
TRBJ2-1 TRBV25-1 NA NA TGTGCCAGCAGTGAACCCGGGGGCTCCTACAATGAGCAGTTCTTC CASSEPGGSYNEQFF
TRBJ1-1 TRBV3-1/TRBV3-2 NA NA TGTGCCAGCAGCCAAGATCCCTCCAGAATGAACACTGAAGCTTTCTTT CASSQDPSRMNTEAFF
TRBJ2-7 TRBV29-1 NA TRBD1 TGCAGCGTCGGGACAGGGTACGAGCAGTACTTC CSVGTGYEQYF
TRBJ2-3 TRBV14 NA NA TGTGCCAGCAGCCAAGATGAGGCGGGGGCCTCCACAGATACGCAGTATTTT CASSQDEAGASTDTQYF
TRBJ2-3 TRBV5-1 NA TRBD2 TGCGCCAGCAGCTTGGTAAGACTAGCGGGTACAGATACGCAGTATTTT CASSLVRLAGTDTQYF